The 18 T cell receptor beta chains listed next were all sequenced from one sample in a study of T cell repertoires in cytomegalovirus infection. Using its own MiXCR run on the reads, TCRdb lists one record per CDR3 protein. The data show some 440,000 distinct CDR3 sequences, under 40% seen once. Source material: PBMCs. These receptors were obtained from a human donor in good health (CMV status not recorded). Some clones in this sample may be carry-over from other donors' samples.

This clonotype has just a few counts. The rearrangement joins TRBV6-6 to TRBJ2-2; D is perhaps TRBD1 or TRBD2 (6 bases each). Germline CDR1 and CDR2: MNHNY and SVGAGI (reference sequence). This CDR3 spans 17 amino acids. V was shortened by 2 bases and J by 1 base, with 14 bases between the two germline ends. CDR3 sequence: CASSYPSGGQNTGELFF. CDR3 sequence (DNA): TGTGCCAGCAGTTACCCCTCCGGGGGCCAGAACACCGGGGAGCTGTTTTTT.

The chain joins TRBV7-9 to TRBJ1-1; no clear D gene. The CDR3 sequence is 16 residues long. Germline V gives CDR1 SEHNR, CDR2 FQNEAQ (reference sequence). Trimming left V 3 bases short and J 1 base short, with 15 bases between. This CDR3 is CASSLIPRGTNTEAFF. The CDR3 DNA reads TGTGCCAGCAGCTTGATCCCTCGAGGAACGAACACTGAAGCTTTCTTT.

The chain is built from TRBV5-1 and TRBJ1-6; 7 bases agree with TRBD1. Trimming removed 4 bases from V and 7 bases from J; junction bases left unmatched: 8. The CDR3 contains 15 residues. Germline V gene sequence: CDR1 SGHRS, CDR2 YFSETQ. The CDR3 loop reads CASSGEDRANSPLHF. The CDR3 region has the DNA TGCGCCAGCAGCGGGGAAGACAGGGCGAATTCACCCCTCCACTTT.

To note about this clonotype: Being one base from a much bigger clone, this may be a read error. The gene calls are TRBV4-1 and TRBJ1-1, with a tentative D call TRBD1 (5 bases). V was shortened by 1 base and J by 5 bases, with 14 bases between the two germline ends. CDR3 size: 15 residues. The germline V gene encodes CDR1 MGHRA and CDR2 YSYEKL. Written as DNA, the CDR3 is TGCGCCAGCAGCCAAGCAGGACATGGAGGGACTGAAGCTTTCTTT. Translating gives CASSQAGHGGTEAFF.

This chain's CDR3 is CASSPRGGREQYF. DNA for the CDR3: TGTGCCAGCAGCCCGCGGGGGGGCCGCGAGCAGTACTTC. V is TRBV4-2 and J is TRBJ2-7; 9 positions match TRBD2. The V gene end was trimmed by 4 bases and the J gene end by 6 bases; junction bases not matched to a gene: 4. The CDR3 runs to 13 residues. The germline CDR1 and CDR2 sequences are LGHNA and YNFKEQ.

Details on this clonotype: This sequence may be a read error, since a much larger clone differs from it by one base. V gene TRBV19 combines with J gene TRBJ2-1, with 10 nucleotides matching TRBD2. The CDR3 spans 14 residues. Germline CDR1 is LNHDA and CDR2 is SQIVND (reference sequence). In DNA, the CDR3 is TGTGCCAGTAGTATGGGACTAGCGCACAATAAGCAGTTCTTC. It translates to CASSMGLAHNKQFF.

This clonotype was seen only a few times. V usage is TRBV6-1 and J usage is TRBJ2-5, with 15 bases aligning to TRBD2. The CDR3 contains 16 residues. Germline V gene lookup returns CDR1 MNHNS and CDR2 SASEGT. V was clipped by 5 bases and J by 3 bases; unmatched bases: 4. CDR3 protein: CASSQRTSGGEETQYF. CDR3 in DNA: TGTGCCAGCAGTCAACGGACTAGCGGGGGGGAAGAGACCCAGTACTTC.

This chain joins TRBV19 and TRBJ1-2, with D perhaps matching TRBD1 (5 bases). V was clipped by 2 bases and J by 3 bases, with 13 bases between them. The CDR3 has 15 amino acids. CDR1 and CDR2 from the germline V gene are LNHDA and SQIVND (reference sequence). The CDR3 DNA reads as TGTGCCAGTAGTATAAACATAGGGGACGACTATGGCTACACCTTC. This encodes CASSINIGDDYGYTF.

CDR3 sequence: CASSEKSSAYEQYF. In nucleotides, the CDR3 is TGTGCCAGCAGTGAAAAGTCCAGCGCCTACGAGCAGTACTTC. V usage is TRBV2 and J usage is TRBJ2-7, with no clear D. Trimming took 2 bases from V and 2 from J, leaving 10 bases between them. Germline V gene lookup returns CDR1 SNHLY and CDR2 FYNNEI. CDR3 length equals 14 residues.

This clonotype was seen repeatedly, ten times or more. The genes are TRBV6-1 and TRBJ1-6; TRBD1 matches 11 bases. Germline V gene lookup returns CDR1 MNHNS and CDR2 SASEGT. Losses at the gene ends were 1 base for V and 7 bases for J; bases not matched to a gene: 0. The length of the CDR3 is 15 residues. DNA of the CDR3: TGTGCCAGCAGTGAAGGGACAGGGGGCAATTCACCCCTCCACTTT. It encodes CASSEGTGGNSPLHF.

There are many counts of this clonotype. The CDR3 nucleotides are TGCGCCAGCAGCCTCGACCCGAGCTCCTACAATGAGCAGTTCTTC. Protein sequence: CASSLDPSSYNEQFF. The V and J genes are TRBV5-1 and TRBJ2-1; D uncertain. Trimming removed 4 bases at V and 0 bases at J, with 11 bases between. The CDR3 is 15 amino acids. The germline CDR1 and CDR2 sequences are SGHRS and YFSETQ.

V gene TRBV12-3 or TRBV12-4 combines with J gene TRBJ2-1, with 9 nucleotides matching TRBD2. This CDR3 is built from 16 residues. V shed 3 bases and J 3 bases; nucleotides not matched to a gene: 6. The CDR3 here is CASSFYVAGDYNEQFF. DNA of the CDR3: TGTGCCAGCAGTTTTTATGTAGCGGGGGACTACAATGAGCAGTTCTTC.

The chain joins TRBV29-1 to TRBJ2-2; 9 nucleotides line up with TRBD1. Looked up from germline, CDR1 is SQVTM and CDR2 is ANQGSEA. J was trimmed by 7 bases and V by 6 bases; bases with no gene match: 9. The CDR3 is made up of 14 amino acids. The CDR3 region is CSVGGTGWNGELFF. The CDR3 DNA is TGCAGCGTGGGAGGGACAGGGTGGAACGGGGAGCTGTTTTTT.

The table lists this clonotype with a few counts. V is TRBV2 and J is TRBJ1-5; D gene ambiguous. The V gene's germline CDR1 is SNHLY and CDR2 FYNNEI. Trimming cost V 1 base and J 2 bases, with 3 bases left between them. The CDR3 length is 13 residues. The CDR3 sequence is CASSEEGNQPQHF. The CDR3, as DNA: TGTGCCAGCAGTGAAGAGGGCAATCAGCCCCAGCATTTT.

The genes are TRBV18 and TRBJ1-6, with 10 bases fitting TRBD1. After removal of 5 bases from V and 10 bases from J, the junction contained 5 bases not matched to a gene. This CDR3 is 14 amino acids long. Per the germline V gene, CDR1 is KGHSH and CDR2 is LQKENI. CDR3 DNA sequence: TGTGCCAGCTCAGGGACAGGGGAAAGATCACCCCTCCACTTT. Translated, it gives CASSGTGERSPLHF.

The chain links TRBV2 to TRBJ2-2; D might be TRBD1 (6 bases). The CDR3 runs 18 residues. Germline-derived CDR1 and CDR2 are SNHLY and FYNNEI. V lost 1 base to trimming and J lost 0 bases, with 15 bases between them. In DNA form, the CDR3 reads TGTGCCAGCAGTGAAGGGTCCCGGGCAGGGGCGAACACCGGGGAGCTGTTTTTT. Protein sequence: CASSEGSRAGANTGELFF.

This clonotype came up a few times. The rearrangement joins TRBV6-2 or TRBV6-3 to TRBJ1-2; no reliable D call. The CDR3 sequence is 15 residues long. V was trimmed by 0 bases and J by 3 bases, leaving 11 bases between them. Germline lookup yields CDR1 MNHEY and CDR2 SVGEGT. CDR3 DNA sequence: TGTGCCAGCAGTTACTCTCGGGGTATGGACTATGGCTACACCTTC. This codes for CASSYSRGMDYGYTF.

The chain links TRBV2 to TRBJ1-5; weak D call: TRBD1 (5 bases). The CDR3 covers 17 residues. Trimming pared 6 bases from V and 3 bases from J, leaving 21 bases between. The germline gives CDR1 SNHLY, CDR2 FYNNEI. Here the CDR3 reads CASRIPLGGDPNQPQHF. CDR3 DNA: TGTGCCAGCAGGATCCCCTTGGGAGGGGACCCCAATCAGCCCCAGCATTTT.